The clone carrying this T cell receptor beta chain was detected a few times. This entry belongs to a study of blood T cells in healthy people across ages. In the study overall: Template switching caught about one barcoded beta molecule for each two T cells.

Sample-barcoded 5' priming and a J-beta primer mix drove a second PCR of about 7 to 12 cycles. Every cDNA was tagged by a template-switch adaptor with 12 random nucleotides. In TCRdb, the 5' RACE reads were re-called with MiXCR into one record per CDR3 protein. The table lists 650,000 to 800,000 distinct CDR3 sequences, approximately 44% of them singletons. CDR1 and CDR2 from the germline V gene are LGHNA and YSLEER. V was pared by 0 bases and J by 2 bases, with 14 bases between. There are 16 residues in the CDR3. The clonotype was recovered from a man aged 55 to 69 in good health. The sample taken for sequencing was blood. The chain recombines TRBV4-3 with TRBJ2-7, with D tentatively TRBD1 or TRBD2 (5 bases each). The DNA for the CDR3 is TGCGCCAGCAGCCAAGATATGAGGGGAAGGGCCTACGAGCAGTACTTC. This sequence encodes CASSQDMRGRAYEQYF.